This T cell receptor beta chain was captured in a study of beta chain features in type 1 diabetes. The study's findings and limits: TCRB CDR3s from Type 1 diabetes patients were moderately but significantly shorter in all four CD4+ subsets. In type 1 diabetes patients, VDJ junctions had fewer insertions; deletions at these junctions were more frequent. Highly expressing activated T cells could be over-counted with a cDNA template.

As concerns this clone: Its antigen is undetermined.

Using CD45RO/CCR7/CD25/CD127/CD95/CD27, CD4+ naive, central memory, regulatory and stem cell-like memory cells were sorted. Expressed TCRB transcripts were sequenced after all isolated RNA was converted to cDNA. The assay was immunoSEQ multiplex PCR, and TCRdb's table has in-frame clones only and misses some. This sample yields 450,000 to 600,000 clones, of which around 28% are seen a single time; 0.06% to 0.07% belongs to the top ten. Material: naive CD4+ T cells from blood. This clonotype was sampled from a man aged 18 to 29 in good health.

CDR3 in DNA: TGTGCCATCAGTGAGGGTCCCCAGGAGGGAGGCTGGAGTTGGAGAGAAAAACTGTTTTTT. Its protein is CAISEGPQEGGWSWREKLFF. The chain couples TRBV10-3 to TRBJ1-4; no firm D call. The CDR3 spans 20 residues. Germline V gene data show CDR1 as ENHRY and CDR2 as SYGVKD. V was cut by 2 bases and J by 8 bases, with 30 bases left in between.